The T cell receptor beta chain under discussion was sequenced for a study of blood T cell repertoires in COVID-19. Background on the study: Samples taken during acute and convalescent COVID-19 were collected in the United States, Italy and Spain. In each case, the material was cDNA or gDNA derived from T cells, B-cell-depleted T cells, or PBMCs.

Germline CDR1 reads SGHTA; CDR2 reads FQGNSA. J gave up 6 bases and V 5 bases, and 5 bases lay outside the gene matches. CDR3 length: 15 amino acids. The protocol was immunoSEQ multiplex PCR, while the TCRdb copy is restricted to in-frame clones and leaves out a portion. The sample lists 43,000 or so clones; less than 90% were seen once. The clonotype originates from a man aged 55 to 69 with active COVID-19. This rearrangement joins TRBV7-2 to TRBJ2-2; 11 bases fit TRBD2. Input material: peripheral blood. The CDR3 nucleotides read TGTGCCAGCAGCCACTTAGCGGGGGGGCCCGGGGAGCTGTTTTTT. Residues: CASSHLAGGPGELFF. The complete variable domain, with remaining parts taken from reference TRBV7-2 and TRBJ2-2, reads GAGVSQSPSNKVTEKGKDVELRCDPISGHTALYWYRQSLGQGLEFLIYFQGNSAPDKSGLPSDRFSAERTGGSVSTLTIQRTQQEDSAVYLCASSHLAGGPGELFFGEGSRLTVL.